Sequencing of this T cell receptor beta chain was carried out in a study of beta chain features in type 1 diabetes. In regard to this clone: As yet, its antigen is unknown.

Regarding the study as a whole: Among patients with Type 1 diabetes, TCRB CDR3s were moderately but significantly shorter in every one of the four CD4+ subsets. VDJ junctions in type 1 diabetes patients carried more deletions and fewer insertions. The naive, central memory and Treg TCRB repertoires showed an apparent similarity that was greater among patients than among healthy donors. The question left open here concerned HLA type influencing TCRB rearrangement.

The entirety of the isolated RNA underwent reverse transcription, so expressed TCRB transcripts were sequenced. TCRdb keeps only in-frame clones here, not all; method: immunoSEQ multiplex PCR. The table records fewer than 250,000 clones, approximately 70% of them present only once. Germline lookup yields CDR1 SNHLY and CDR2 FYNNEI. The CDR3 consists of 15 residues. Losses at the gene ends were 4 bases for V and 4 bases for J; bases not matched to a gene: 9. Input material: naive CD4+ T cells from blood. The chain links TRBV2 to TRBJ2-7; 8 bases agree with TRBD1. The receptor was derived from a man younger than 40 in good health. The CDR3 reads CASSVSAGGGYEQYF. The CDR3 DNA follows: TGTGCCAGCAGTGTCTCGGCAGGGGGCGGGTACGAGCAGTACTTC.